These 21 T cell receptor beta chains share one sample of origin, sequenced in a study of identifying expanded T cells in peripheral blood. Profiling relied on immunoSEQ multiplex PCR, and the TCRdb table lists in-frame clones only, not all of them. The sample consists of tens of thousands of clones, approximately 88% of them appearing once. The sequenced sample consisted of blood. The source is a person aged 18-70 years in good health.

The rearrangement uses TRBV14 and TRBJ1-1, with D hard to call. V dropped 1 base and J dropped 1 base, with 7 bases sitting between them. The CDR3 has 14 residues. The germline CDR1 and CDR2 sequences are SGHDN and FVKESK. This chain's CDR3 is CASSQGIRNTEAFF. The CDR3 region has the DNA TGTGCCAGCAGCCAAGGGATTCGGAACACTGAAGCTTTCTTT.

The rearrangement uses TRBV7-3 and TRBJ2-1; D tentatively fits TRBD1 or TRBD2 (5 bases each). The germline gives CDR1 SGHTA, CDR2 FQGTGA. This CDR3 is 15 amino acids long. The V gene lost 5 bases and the J gene lost 9 bases, with 20 bases spanning the gap. The CDR3 loop reads CASSPTGLGIREQFF. The CDR3 DNA follows: TGTGCCAGCAGCCCCACGGGGCTCGGAATTCGTGAGCAGTTCTTC.

The rearrangement joins TRBV18 to TRBJ1-4; 9 bases agree with TRBD1. Germline lookup yields CDR1 KGHSH and CDR2 LQKENI. V was clipped by 6 bases and J by 7 bases; unmatched bases: 21. The CDR3 sequence is 19 residues long. The DNA of the CDR3 is TGTGCCAGCTCGCGAATTGGGACAGGGACCTTCCAGCTCGCTGAAAAACTGTTTTTT. Protein sequence: CASSRIGTGTFQLAEKLFF.

This sequence joins TRBV6-1 and TRBJ1-6; maybe TRBD1 (6 bases). This CDR3 comprises 15 residues. V was pared by 2 bases and J by 7 bases, with 12 bases between. Germline CDR1 MNHNS, CDR2 SASEGT. The CDR3 sequence: CASSETNRVNSPLHF. CDR3 nucleotides: TGTGCCAGCAGTGAAACCAACAGGGTAAATTCACCCCTCCACTTT.

This clone was seen only once. The chain combines TRBV6-1 with TRBJ1-5; D remains ambiguous. Looked up from germline, CDR1 is MNHNS and CDR2 is SASEGT. The CDR3 loop spans 14 amino acids. The germline V and J ends were trimmed by 2 bases and 9 bases, with 14 bases remaining between them. CDR3 DNA: TGTGCCAGCAGTGAATCCCAGAGATATGGGCCCCAGCATTTT. Its translation is CASSESQRYGPQHF.

The chain has TRBV5-1 and TRBJ2-2; D may be TRBD1 (5 bases). The CDR3 has 15 amino acids. Trimming pared 7 bases from V and 4 bases from J, leaving 17 bases between. Germline CDR1 and CDR2: SGHRS and YFSETQ. The CDR3 loop reads CASQVSTATTGELFF. CDR3 nucleotide sequence: TGCGCCAGCCAGGTTTCGACAGCAACCACCGGGGAGCTGTTTTTT.

The chain employs TRBV7-2 and TRBJ1-5; 7 bases match TRBD1. CDR1 and CDR2 (germline): SGHTA, FQGNSA. The CDR3 length is 15 residues. V dropped 6 bases and J dropped 0; count of bases not matched to a gene: 5. The CDR3 DNA is TGTGCCAGCAGGGACGGACAGGTTAGCAATCAGCCCCAGCATTTT. It specifies CASRDGQVSNQPQHF. The complete variable domain, with remaining parts taken from reference TRBV7-2 and TRBJ1-5, reads GAGVSQSPSNKVTEKGKDVELRCDPISGHTALYWYRQSLGQGLEFLIYFQGNSAPDKSGLPSDRFSAERTGGSVSTLTIQRTQQEDSAVYLCASRDGQVSNQPQHFGDGTRLSIL.

This chain joins TRBV5-6 and TRBJ1-3; D unresolved. Germline assignment: CDR1 SGHDT and CDR2 YYEEEE. Trimming removed 2 bases from V and 0 bases from J, with 15 bases in between. CDR3 length: 17 residues. The CDR3 bases are TGTGCCAGCAGCTTTCCTTCGGGGAGGCTCTCTGGAAACACCATATATTTT. Its translation is CASSFPSGRLSGNTIYF.

V and J are TRBV5-1 and TRBJ2-2; D not certain. Germline CDR1 and CDR2: SGHRS and YFSETQ. V lost 0 bases and J 4 bases, leaving 7 bases between the germline ends. The CDR3 has 14 amino acids. CDR3 amino acids: CASSLVTPTGELFF. The CDR3 nucleotides are TGCGCCAGCAGCTTGGTGACCCCCACCGGGGAGCTGTTTTTT.

V gene TRBV15 combines with J gene TRBJ2-7; D perhaps matches TRBD2 (5 bases). Germline V lookup: CDR1 LNHNV, CDR2 YYDKDF (reference sequence). The CDR3 loop spans 14 amino acids. V dropped 5 bases and J dropped 6 bases, with 17 bases sitting between them. The CDR3 bases are TGTGCCACCAGCCGAGGGCCCAGCACGGGCGAGCAGTACTTC. Protein sequence: CATSRGPSTGEQYF. The whole variable domain, filled in from reference TRBV15 and TRBJ2-7, reads DAMVIQNPRYQVTQFGKPVTLSCSQTLNHNVMYWYQQKSSQAPKLLFHYYDKDFNNEADTPDNFQSRRPNTSFCFLDIRSPGLGDTAMYLCATSRGPSTGEQYFGPGTRLTVT.

The rearrangement uses TRBV6-5 and TRBJ1-5; no firm D call. The CDR3 has 15 residues. Germline CDR1 is MNHEY and CDR2 is SVGAGI. V gave up 4 bases and J gave up 7 bases, with 17 bases separating them. CDR3 DNA: TGTGCCAGCAGTTTACCCTCCACCAGCATGCAGCCCCAGCATTTT. This sequence encodes CASSLPSTSMQPQHF.

J is TRBJ2-2 and V is TRBV9; D not certain. CDR3 length: 15 amino acids. From germline, CDR1 is SGDLS and CDR2 YYNGEE. The V end was cut by 4 bases, the J end by 2 bases, with 12 bases between. The CDR3 is CASSPTPRNTGELFF. In DNA form, the CDR3 reads TGTGCCAGCAGCCCGACACCGCGAAACACCGGGGAGCTGTTTTTT.

The rearrangement links TRBV15 to TRBJ2-7; D unclear. CDR1 and CDR2 from the germline V gene are LNHNV and YYDKDF (reference sequence). V was trimmed by 3 bases and J by 5 bases, leaving 23 bases between them. This CDR3 region has 17 residues. The CDR3 loop reads CATSSRHRITSKDEQYF. The CDR3 DNA reads TGTGCCACCAGCAGCAGACACCGAATCACCTCTAAGGACGAGCAGTACTTC.

In its sample, this clone was seen a few times. The V and J genes are TRBV4-1 and TRBJ2-7; D unclear. Deletions cut 3 bases from V and 5 bases from J, with 14 bases between. Germline V gene sequence: CDR1 MGHRA, CDR2 YSYEKL. The CDR3 loop spans 14 amino acids. The CDR3 loop is CASSHGRSRDEQYF. The CDR3 DNA reads TGCGCCAGCAGCCACGGGCGGTCCCGAGACGAGCAGTACTTC.

This clone was seen just once. CDR3 coding DNA: TGCAGCGGATACAGGGGTTTACCCGGGGAGCTGTTTTTT. Its protein product is CSGYRGLPGELFF. The gene calls are TRBV29-1 and TRBJ2-2, with 7 bases identical to TRBD1. The V segment lost 7 bases and the J segment 6 bases; nucleotides outside the gene matches: 8. There are 13 residues in the CDR3. In germline, CDR1 is SQVTM, CDR2 ANQGSEA.

The gene calls are TRBV5-1 and TRBJ1-2; D might be TRBD1 (6 bases). Trimming took off 3 bases at V and 4 bases at J, with 13 bases between the two ends. This CDR3 has 14 amino acids. Per the germline V gene, CDR1 is SGHRS and CDR2 is YFSETQ. This CDR3 reads CASSWGQDRYGYTF. The DNA for the CDR3 is TGCGCCAGCAGCTGGGGGCAAGACCGCTATGGCTACACCTTC.

The V and J genes are TRBV10-3 and TRBJ1-1; the D gene is possibly TRBD1 (5 bases). CDR1 and CDR2 from the germline V gene are ENHRY and SYGVKD. Trimming pared 11 bases from V and 3 bases from J, leaving 16 bases between. This CDR3 is 13 amino acids long. The CDR3 DNA reads TGTGCCTCCGGCGTGGGGGGGGACACTGAAGCTTTCTTT. Protein sequence: CASGVGGDTEAFF.

The CDR3 sequence is CATRPGDTEAFF. Written as DNA, the CDR3 is TGTGCCACCCGGCCGGGGGACACTGAAGCTTTCTTT. V gene TRBV6-5 combines with J gene TRBJ1-1; possibly TRBD1 for D (5 bases). CDR3 length: 12 residues. Per the germline V gene, CDR1 is MNHEY and CDR2 is SVGAGI. Trimming pared 10 bases from V and 3 bases from J, leaving 12 bases between.

The V and J genes are TRBV18 and TRBJ1-5; the D gene is possibly TRBD1 (5 bases). The germline gives CDR1 KGHSH, CDR2 LQKENI. This CDR3 is 15 amino acids long. V was pared by 5 bases and J by 7 bases, with 18 bases between. The CDR3 loop reads CASSTLGEGRQPQHF. DNA for the CDR3: TGTGCCAGCTCAACGCTGGGGGAGGGGAGACAGCCCCAGCATTTT.

V gene TRBV13 combines with J gene TRBJ1-4; no clear D. V lost 0 bases and J lost 6, with 8 bases in between. CDR1 and CDR2 (germline): PRHDT, FYEKMQ (reference sequence). This CDR3 is built from 14 residues. In DNA, the CDR3 is TGTGCCAGCAGCTTAGGCACCTCGGATGAAAAACTGTTTTTT. It encodes CASSLGTSDEKLFF.

This clone was detected once. At one boundary the junction diverges from the germline segment, which might be a read error. This CDR3 reads CASSPPSSNNEQFF. CDR3 nucleotides: TGTGCCAGCTCACCACCCTCCTCCAACAATGAGCAGTTCTTC. The gene calls are TRBV18 and TRBJ2-1; D unresolved. Germline V gene data show CDR1 as KGHSH and CDR2 as LQKENI. This CDR3 has 14 residues.